The T cell receptor beta chain under discussion was sequenced for a study of T-cell reconstitution after alpha-beta-depleted transplantation in children. Unique molecular identifiers were built into the TCRbeta library. A single record per CDR3 protein comes from TCRdb applying MiXCR to the PCR reads. This table holds around 480,000 distinct CDR3 sequences, around a third found once. This CDR3 contains 12 residues. Germline CDR1 and CDR2: KGHSH and LQKENI. Trimming removed 10 bases from V and 8 bases from J, with 17 bases in between. The sequences come from PBMCs from the stem cell graft donor, collected from the stem cell graft. The receptor's source is a human donor who donated a stem cell graft to a child with aplastic anemia. The chain recombines TRBV18 with TRBJ1-2; maybe TRBD1 (5 bases). The DNA of the CDR3 is TGTGCCACCACGGAAGGGGTACTAGGCTACACCTTC. It yields the protein CATTEGVLGYTF.